This T cell receptor beta chain emerged from a study of cytomegalovirus exposure and HLA in healthy donors. There are 12 residues in the CDR3. From germline, CDR1 is MNHEY and CDR2 SVGAGI. V lost 2 bases and J 5 bases, leaving 6 bases between the germline ends. PCR used 60 Vbeta primers and 13 Jbeta primers. TCRdb's table, derived via immunoSEQ multiplex PCR, lists solely in-frame clones and lacks some. Seen here are about 140,000 clones, approximately 72% observed once, and the top ten hold approximately 6.5%. The TCR originated in a woman aged 60 to 75 in good health and CMV-seronegative. The sample consisted of PBMCs. V usage is TRBV6-5 and J usage is TRBJ2-5; D possibly corresponds to TRBD1 (5 bases). CDR3 DNA: TGTGCCAGCAGTTACGGGGCGGAGACCCAGTACTTC. Its translation is CASSYGAETQYF.